This T cell receptor beta chain came from a study of T cells expressing NK-cell markers. Study-wide background: Sorted CD3+CD56+NKG2C+, CD3+CD56+NKG2C- and CD3+CD56-NKG2C+ T cells supplied TCR beta repertoires.

CDR3 size: 19 residues. CDR1 is LNHNV, CDR2 YYDKDF, per germline (reference sequence). The authors generated TCR beta cDNA through 5'RACE template switching with UMIs. TCRdb reprocessed the 5' RACE reads and reports one entry per CDR3 protein, with no DNA. The record lists about 550,000 distinct CDR3 sequences, of which the ten most abundant hold around 4%. The clonotype was recovered from a man aged 18 to 29 in good health. The chain combines TRBV15 with TRBJ2-2; TCRdb calls TRBD2, which cannot be checked without DNA. The material sequenced was blood T cells: a sorted CD56 or NKG2C T cell subset, CD4+ or CD8+ T cells, or bulk PBMC T cells (not recorded which). CDR3 amino acids: CATSRDHGTSGRNTGELFF.